The clone carrying this T cell receptor beta chain was seen a handful of times. Its antigen is undetermined. Generated by immunoSEQ multiplex PCR, the TCRdb table keeps only in-frame clones and is missing some. Counted here are about 680,000 clones, about 90% occurring once; the ten biggest clones make up approximately 1.5%. This specimen belongs to a study of Ad26.COV2.S vaccination and SARS-CoV-2 variants. Study-wide context: The donor belonged to the COV1001 Ad26.COV2.S trial arm. Study-level points and caveats: Reported findings describe substantial breadth in spike-specific CD8+ and CD4+ T cell responses following vaccination. The analyses of TCR breadth and depth may have understated the size of total T cell responses. Spike-specific TCR breadth was greater in vaccine than placebo recipients.

Stated treatment: approximately 18 received Ad26.COV2.S at low or high dose, single or two shots; five or six received placebo; per-sample allocation not given. Sampling was done on day 63 after the first vaccine or placebo injection. Trimming cost V 3 bases and J 1 base, with 13 bases left between them. The germline V gene encodes CDR1 LNHDA and CDR2 SQIVND (reference sequence). The CDR3 length is 16 residues. The V and J genes are TRBV19 and TRBJ1-5; D is unclear. The sample was peripheral blood, taken in a trial of Ad26.COV2.S vaccine versus placebo. This receptor was identified in a person aged 18-65 years who received the Ad26.COV2.S COVID-19 vaccine or a placebo. CDR3 sequence reads: CASSIYTPRSNQPQHF. The CDR3 bases are TGTGCCAGTAGTATTTATACCCCCCGGAGCAATCAGCCCCAGCATTTT.